These 17 T cell receptor beta chains were all obtained from the same sample, sequenced in a study of blood T cell repertoires in COVID-19. The method was immunoSEQ multiplex PCR; TCRdb's version includes in-frame clones alone and lacks a portion of them. The sample has around 70,000 clones; about nine tenths are singletons. Sequenced input: peripheral blood. Receptor source: a human donor in a cohort sampled during active COVID-19.

The genes are TRBV2 and TRBJ1-5, with 10 bases fitting TRBD1. The germline V gene has CDR1 SNHLY and CDR2 FYNNEI. The CDR3 is made up of 14 amino acids. V gave up 4 bases and J gave up 7 bases; unmatched junction bases: 4. CDR3 in amino acids: CASSGQGAFQPQHF. The CDR3 DNA follows: TGTGCCAGCAGTGGACAGGGGGCTTTCCAGCCCCAGCATTTT.

In the case of this clone: Different DNA sequences within this sample yield the same CDR3. The rearrangement links TRBV28 to TRBJ2-7; 7 nucleotides agree with TRBD2. Losses at the gene ends were 5 bases for V and 3 bases for J; bases not matched to a gene: 10. CDR3 length: 15 residues. CDR1 is MDHEN, CDR2 SYDVKM, per germline. The CDR3 coding sequence is TGTGCCAGCAGTCAAAGGACTAGTGGGGGCTACGAGCAGTACTTC. As protein: CASSQRTSGGYEQYF.

This chain uses TRBV4-3 with TRBJ1-2, with D unclear. V lost 0 bases to trimming and J lost 8 bases, with 10 bases between them. This CDR3 has 13 amino acids. Germline lookup yields CDR1 LGHNA and CDR2 YSLEER. The CDR3 coding sequence is TGCGCCAGCAGCCAAGACGGGAGTCAGGGCTACACCTTC. Translating it yields CASSQDGSQGYTF.

The chain couples TRBV28 to TRBJ1-2, with D maybe TRBD1 (6 bases). V was clipped by 6 bases and J by 6 bases, with 17 bases between them. This CDR3 contains 14 residues. The germline gives CDR1 MDHEN, CDR2 SYDVKM. In DNA, the CDR3 is TGTGCCAGCAGGGCCCCCGACAGGTCTCATGGCTACACCTTC. Translation gives CASRAPDRSHGYTF.

The J gene is TRBJ2-1, the V gene TRBV10-3; D is unresolved. The length of the CDR3 is 13 residues. CDR1 and CDR2 (germline): ENHRY, SYGVKD. Trimming stripped 2 bases from V and 7 bases from J, with 9 bases between. The CDR3 loop is CAISEKPTNEQFF. The CDR3 coding sequence is TGTGCCATCAGTGAGAAGCCCACTAATGAGCAGTTCTTC.

The rearrangement links TRBV19 to TRBJ2-1; 8 positions match TRBD1. Trimming removed 3 bases from V and 6 bases from J; junction bases left unmatched: 7. Germline lookup yields CDR1 LNHDA and CDR2 SQIVND (reference sequence). This CDR3 is built from 15 residues. The DNA of the CDR3 is TGTGCCAGTAGTATTGGGGACAGGTGGCCCAATGAGCAGTTCTTC. Translating it yields CASSIGDRWPNEQFF.

The V and J genes are TRBV27 and TRBJ1-1, with 8 bases matching TRBD1. V lost 6 bases and J lost 6; bases outside the gene matches: 9. The CDR3 spans 14 residues. Germline loops: CDR1 MNHEY, CDR2 SMNVEV (reference sequence). The CDR3 region is CASRGQDGVAEAFF. CDR3 nucleotides: TGTGCCAGCAGGGGACAGGACGGGGTAGCTGAAGCTTTCTTT.

The chain employs TRBV11-2 and TRBJ1-2; D call uncertain. V was clipped by 5 bases and J by 0 bases, with 10 bases between them. Germline assignment: CDR1 SGHAT and CDR2 FQNNGV. The CDR3 totals 14 residues. As DNA, the CDR3 is TGTGCCAGCAGCCATCACCGGTCTAACTATGGCTACACCTTC. This sequence encodes CASSHHRSNYGYTF.

As DNA, the CDR3 is TGTGCCAGCTCCAGGGATGGCTACACCTTC. Translating gives CASSRDGYTF. The chain employs TRBV28 and TRBJ1-2, with D perhaps TRBD1 (5 bases). This CDR3 is built from 10 residues. Germline V gene sequence: CDR1 MDHEN, CDR2 SYDVKM. With 8 bases removed from V and 6 bases from J, the gap between germline ends came to 7 bases.

The chain carries TRBV30 and TRBJ2-2; the D gene is possibly TRBD2 (5 bases). Germline V CDR1 and CDR2: GTSNPN, SVGIG (reference sequence). The length of the CDR3 is 13 residues. With 3 bases removed from V and 5 bases from J, the gap between germline ends came to 10 bases. The CDR3 DNA reads TGTGCCTGGAGAGGACTCATAACCGGGGAGCTGTTTTTT. It codes for CAWRGLITGELFF.

The chain's CDR3 is CASSQASGGYGYTF. CDR3 DNA: TGTGCCAGCAGCCAAGCTTCAGGGGGCTATGGCTACACCTTC. This rearrangement joins TRBV3-1 (or the pseudogene TRBV3-2) to TRBJ1-2; 7 bases map to TRBD1. V trimming: 1 base; J trimming: 4 bases; junction bases outside the gene matches: 3. CDR3 length: 14 amino acids. From germline, CDR1 is LGHDT and CDR2 YNNKEL (reference sequence).

CDR3 sequence: CSARVSETQYF. For the CDR3, the DNA is TGCAGTGCTAGAGTCTCGGAGACCCAGTACTTC. The rearrangement joins TRBV20-1 to TRBJ2-5; no definite D call. The germline V gene encodes CDR1 DFQATT and CDR2 SNEGSKA (reference sequence). Trimming shortened V by 1 base and J by 5 bases, and 5 bases separated the two germline ends. There are 11 residues in the CDR3.

V usage is TRBV19 and J usage is TRBJ1-5, with no clear D. V was clipped by 5 bases and J by 0 bases, with 14 bases between them. The germline V gene has CDR1 LNHDA and CDR2 SQIVND (reference sequence). The CDR3 runs 16 residues. CDR3: CASSDRRTDSNQPQHF. CDR3 sequence (DNA): TGTGCCAGTAGTGACCGACGAACAGATAGCAATCAGCCCCAGCATTTT.

V usage is TRBV5-4 and J usage is TRBJ2-1; D gene uncertain. Trimming took 0 bases from V and 4 from J, leaving 11 bases between them. This CDR3 is 15 amino acids long. Germline V CDR1 and CDR2: SGHNT, YYREEE (reference sequence). The CDR3 coding sequence is TGTGCCAGCAGCTTGGATCAACTGAGGTACAATGAGCAGTTCTTC. Translated, it gives CASSLDQLRYNEQFF.

CDR3 bases: TGTGCCAGCAGCCCAGCGGGGATGGCCTACGAGCAGTACTTC. Residues: CASSPAGMAYEQYF. The chain combines TRBV7-3 with TRBJ2-7; 7 positions agree with TRBD2. There are 14 residues in the CDR3. The ends lost 5 bases at V and 2 bases at J; junction bases unmatched: 6. CDR1 is SGHTA, CDR2 FQGTGA, per germline.

CDR3: CASSDPSGHGYGYTF. The CDR3, as DNA: TGTGCCAGCAGTGACCCATCGGGACACGGCTATGGCTACACCTTC. The chain carries TRBV6-2 or TRBV6-3 and TRBJ1-2, with a possible D match to TRBD1 (6 bases). Trimming took off 5 bases at V and 4 bases at J, with 17 bases between the two ends. The CDR3 length is 15 residues. The germline CDR1 and CDR2 sequences are MNHEY and SVGEGT.

The V gene is TRBV7-9, the J gene TRBJ1-5, with 8 bases fitting TRBD1. CDR1 is SEHNR, CDR2 FQNEAQ, per germline (reference sequence). Germline trimming cut 4 bases from V and 4 bases from J; bases unmatched to any gene: 12. This CDR3 has 17 residues. The CDR3 protein is CASSSGTGDGLNQPQHF. The CDR3 bases are TGTGCCAGCAGCTCCGGGACAGGAGACGGCCTGAATCAGCCCCAGCATTTT.